These T cell receptor beta chains were read from a single sample in a study of shared clonotypes between healthy human individuals. TCRdb's copy holds only in-frame clones and misses some; the assay was immunoSEQ multiplex PCR. The sample records some 900,000 clones, more than 75% being singletons. Input material: memory CD4+ T cells sorted from blood. These receptors originate from a man aged 18 to 30 in good health. Both conserved end residues are part of each CDR3. The order of the fields is V gene, CDR3 length, D gene, J gene, clone size, CDR3 DNA, CDR3 protein. A D gene is named only where the DNA matches it firmly. The listing skips clone size in some rows; elsewhere it reads once, few, many or a size class.

TRBV6-5	15	TRBD1	TRBJ1-6	.	TGTGCCAGCAGGTCCGGGACAGTGAAAAATTCACCCCTCCACTTT	CASRSGTVKNSPLHF
TRBV7-8	15	TRBD1	TRBJ1-6	.	TGTGCCAGCAGCTTAATGGGACAGGATAATTCACCCCTCCACTTT	CASSLMGQDNSPLHF
TRBV4-2	16	.	TRBJ2-1	.	TGTGCCAGCAGCCAAGTAGACCTCCCTCAGACTAATGAGCAGTTCTTC	CASSQVDLPQTNEQFF
TRBV5-1	13	.	TRBJ1-6	.	TGCGCCAGCAGCTTCGGGAGTAATTCACCCCTCCACTTT	CASSFGSNSPLHF
TRBV7-9	15	TRBD2	TRBJ2-7	once	TGTGCCAGCAGCTTACTTGCGGGAGGCCTCGGCGAGCAGTACTTC	CASSLLAGGLGEQYF
TRBV27	15	TRBD2	TRBJ2-2	.	TGTGCCAGCAGCAGCGGGAGATCTTGGACCGGGGAGCTGTTTTTT	CASSSGRSWTGELFF
TRBV2	15	TRBD1	TRBJ1-1	once	TGTGCCAGCAGGCCCGCAGGGGGGGGAGGGACTGAAGCTTTCTTT	CASRPAGGGGTEAFF
TRBV2	14	.	TRBJ2-3	.	TGTGCCAGCAATCTCGCGCGGGACCGAGATACGCAGTATTTT	CASNLARDRDTQYF
TRBV7-2	15	.	TRBJ2-7	.	TGTGCCAGCAGCCCGGACACCTTTAGCTCCTACGAGCAGTACTTC	CASSPDTFSSYEQYF
TRBV25-1	15	.	TRBJ2-7	.	TGTGCCAGCAGTGCCTCCCAGTTGAGCTCCTACGAGCAGTACTTC	CASSASQLSSYEQYF